These 31 T cell receptor beta chains were sequenced from one sample in a study of regulatory T cells in long-lasting Graves disease (dated by TCRdb to the early 2020s). Per the publication, the time point label means: newly diagnosed GD, antithyroid drugs for less than 3 months. For both TCR sequencing and RNA sequencing, RNA was extracted from PBMCs using TRIzol. Libraries were prepared through multiplex PCR. TCRdb shows the sequencer as Illumina HiSeq 4000. CDR3 regions were amplified by Arm-PCR with iRepertoire HTBI primers to construct TCR beta libraries. TCRdb took the public reads, trimmed them with fastp at Q25, ran MiXCR for clone calling and kept in-frame beta chains. Identical CDR3 protein sequences are pooled into one entry, listed with their most common genes and DNA. The sample contains roughly 610,000 distinct CDR3 sequences, under 20% of them found a single time. Around 18% of the sample is in the top ten clones.

These same data were also listed under a study on T cells in Graves' hyperthyroidism and ophthalmopathy.

The sequencing used peripheral blood mononuclear cells (PBMCs), collected at new diagnosis, from a patient treated with antithyroid drugs. The receptors shown here come from a young woman with Graves disease. Donor details come from another sample of the same person, matched by shared clones.

The chain carries TRBV7-9 and TRBJ1-4; a possible D gene is TRBD1 (5 bases). The V end lost 5 bases, the J end lost 8 bases, and 15 bases lay between the germline ends. The germline V gene has CDR1 SEHNR and CDR2 FQNEAQ (reference sequence). The CDR3 is 14 residues long. The CDR3, as DNA: TGTGCCAGCAGCACAGCGGGCAGGGACGAAAAACTGTTTTTT. Translated: CASSTAGRDEKLFF.

This clonotype appeared once. CDR3 nucleotides: TGTGCCAGCAGCCCGACGAAGACTAGCGGGGGGGTGGGGGAGCTGTTTTTT. Its protein product is CASSPTKTSGGVGELFF. The rearrangement joins TRBV12-3 or TRBV12-4 to TRBJ2-2; 14 nucleotides align to TRBD2. Trimming at V came to 6 bases and at J to 8 bases, leaving 11 bases not matched to a gene. The CDR3 has 17 residues.

The CDR3 region has the DNA TGTGCCAGCAGTTTCTTGAGGGACCCAGGAACCCAGTACTTC. Translating gives CASSFLRDPGTQYF. This chain connects TRBV28 to TRBJ2-5, with D perhaps being TRBD1 or TRBD2 (5 bases each). This CDR3 contains 14 residues. V was trimmed by 3 bases and J by 8 bases, leaving 16 bases between them. CDR1 is MDHEN and CDR2 is SYDVKM in the germline V gene.

This clonotype has at least ten counts. The chain joins TRBV29-1 to TRBJ2-5; 10 positions match TRBD1. Trimming cost V 4 bases and J 5 bases; bases outside gene matches: 4. This CDR3 comprises 13 residues. Per the germline V gene, CDR1 is SQVTM and CDR2 is ANQGSEA. The CDR3 spells CSVGTGGSETQYF. CDR3 nucleotide sequence: TGCAGCGTTGGGACAGGGGGTAGTGAGACCCAGTACTTC.

This clonotype was observed many times. The chain recombines TRBV5-1 with TRBJ2-5; D is undetermined. CDR1 is SGHRS and CDR2 is YFSETQ in the germline V gene. The CDR3 consists of 13 residues. Trimming pared 4 bases from V and 5 bases from J, leaving 12 bases between. CDR3 nucleotide sequence: TGCGCCAGCAGCGGCGGTTTATTGGAGACCCAGTACTTC. It is translated as CASSGGLLETQYF.

The V call is TRBV19, the J call TRBJ1-4; 7 bases are shared with TRBD1. The junction had 8 bases not matched to a gene; V was cut back by 4 bases and J by 6 bases. The V gene's germline CDR1 is LNHDA and CDR2 SQIVND (reference sequence). This CDR3 is built from 15 residues. In nucleotides, the CDR3 is TGTGCCAGTAGTAGGGGACAGCGATCGGATGAAAAACTGTTTTTT. Its translation: CASSRGQRSDEKLFF. Looking up the rest from reference TRBV19 and TRBJ1-4 gives the full variable domain: DGGITQSPKYLFRKEGQNVTLSCEQNLNHDAMYWYRQDPGQGLRLIYYSQIVNDFQKGDIAEGYSVSREKKESFPLTVTSAQKNPTAFYLCASSRGQRSDEKLFFGSGTQLSVL.

CDR3 region: CASSLHKNGPFYGYTF. The DNA of the CDR3 is TGTGCCAGCAGTTTACATAAGAACGGCCCGTTCTATGGCTACACCTTC. V is TRBV12-3 or TRBV12-4 and J is TRBJ1-2; D unclear. CDR3 size: 16 residues. V was cut by 2 bases and J by 4 bases, with 17 bases left in between.

The chain employs TRBV20-1 and TRBJ2-3, with D possibly being TRBD2 (5 bases). This CDR3 is 11 amino acids long. V was clipped by 6 bases and J by 6 bases, with 10 bases between them. CDR1 and CDR2 (germline): DFQATT, SNEGSKA (reference sequence). The CDR3: CSARDYDTQYF. DNA of the CDR3: TGCAGTGCCCGAGACTATGATACGCAGTATTTT.

The chain joins TRBV12-3 or TRBV12-4 to TRBJ2-3, with D tentatively TRBD2 (5 bases). V was trimmed by 5 bases and J by 3 bases, leaving 15 bases between them. The CDR3 extends over 15 amino acids. The CDR3, as DNA: TGTGCCAGCAGTCCCCCTCCTGGCGGGACAGATACGCAGTATTTT. This translates into CASSPPPGGTDTQYF.

This clonotype showed up just a few times. The CDR3 sequence is CASSFRSLRTYEQYF. The CDR3 coding sequence is TGCGCCAGCAGCTTTCGATCCCTTCGGACTTACGAGCAGTACTTC. The chain combines TRBV5-1 with TRBJ2-7, with D maybe TRBD2 (5 bases). Trimming removed 2 bases from V and 4 bases from J, with 16 bases in between. The CDR3 runs to 15 residues. Germline CDR1 is SGHRS and CDR2 is YFSETQ.

This rearrangement joins TRBV4-1 to TRBJ2-2, with D perhaps TRBD2 (6 bases). Trimming took 1 base from V and 7 from J, leaving 22 bases between them. CDR1 and CDR2 from the germline V gene are MGHRA and YSYEKL. CDR3 length: 18 residues. Here the CDR3 reads CASSQVSGRGLVGGELFF. The CDR3 nucleotides read TGCGCCAGCAGCCAAGTCTCGGGGCGGGGCCTAGTCGGCGGGGAGCTGTTTTTT.

V gene TRBV6-1 combines with J gene TRBJ2-7; D is tentatively TRBD1 or TRBD2 (5 bases each). CDR1 is MNHNS, CDR2 SASEGT, per germline. This CDR3 is built from 14 residues. Trimming shortened V by 7 bases and J by 1 base, and 14 bases separated the two germline ends. The CDR3 loop is CASIATGTSYEQYF. The DNA of the CDR3 is TGTGCCAGCATCGCTACTGGGACGTCCTACGAGCAGTACTTC.

Many counts were recorded for this clonotype. The chain combines TRBV5-1 with TRBJ2-3; D perhaps matches TRBD1 (6 bases). From germline, CDR1 is SGHRS and CDR2 YFSETQ. This CDR3 comprises 15 residues. Trimming took off 7 bases at V and 2 bases at J, with 17 bases between the two ends. The CDR3: CASSPTGTNTDTQYF. The CDR3 DNA reads TGCGCCAGCTCGCCGACCGGGACAAACACAGATACGCAGTATTTT. Based on the CDR3 plus reference TRBV5-1 and TRBJ2-3, the full variable domain is KAGVTQTPRYLIKTRGQQVTLSCSPISGHRSVSWYQQTPGQGLQFLFEYFSETQRNKGNFPGRFSGRQFSNSRSEMNVSTLELGDSALYLCASSPTGTNTDTQYFGPGTRLTVL.

This sequence joins TRBV28 and TRBJ2-4; D remains ambiguous. The CDR3 is 18 amino acids. V dropped 3 bases and J dropped 0 bases, with 18 bases sitting between them. CDR1 is MDHEN and CDR2 is SYDVKM in the germline V gene. The CDR3 loop reads CASSFWGSGLLAKNIQYF. CDR3 coding DNA: TGTGCCAGCAGTTTTTGGGGTTCCGGGTTATTAGCCAAAAACATTCAGTACTTC.

This clonotype came up many times. J is TRBJ1-4 and V is TRBV11-2; 7 nucleotides align to TRBD1. The V segment lost 4 bases and the J segment 8 bases; nucleotides outside the gene matches: 13. The CDR3 spans 16 residues. Germline V gene lookup returns CDR1 SGHAT and CDR2 FQNNGV. The CDR3 is CASSSGPQRQGEKLFF. The CDR3, as DNA: TGTGCCAGCAGCTCCGGACCCCAACGACAGGGAGAAAAACTGTTTTTT.

This clonotype was seen ten or more times. V gene TRBV10-1 combines with J gene TRBJ1-4; D gene ambiguous. The CDR3 runs to 14 residues. V lost 0 bases and J 10 bases, leaving 12 bases between the germline ends. The germline V gene encodes CDR1 WNHNN and CDR2 SYGVQD (reference sequence). The CDR3 nucleotides read TGCGCCAGCAGTGAGTCCACAGTCTCCGGAAAACTGTTTTTT. As protein: CASSESTVSGKLFF.

This clonotype showed up many times. The CDR3: CASSGQGINQPQHF. DNA for the CDR3: TGTGCCAGTAGCGGACAGGGGATCAATCAGCCCCAGCATTTT. The gene calls are TRBV2 and TRBJ1-5; 9 bases line up with TRBD1. The J segment lost 3 bases and the V segment lost 9 bases, leaving 6 bases of the junction unmatched. This CDR3 has 14 residues. Per the germline V gene, CDR1 is SNHLY and CDR2 is FYNNEI.

The chain combines TRBV12-3 or TRBV12-4 with TRBJ1-1; a weak D match, TRBD1 (5 bases). The length of the CDR3 is 14 residues. The V end was cut by 7 bases, the J end by 1 base, with 13 bases between. As DNA, the CDR3 is TGTGCCAGCATACTAGGGGTGCCGAACACTGAAGCTTTCTTT. Protein sequence: CASILGVPNTEAFF.

This chain connects TRBV20-1 to TRBJ1-1; D ambiguous. Trimming took 0 bases from V and 0 from J, leaving 11 bases between them. Germline V gives CDR1 DFQATT, CDR2 SNEGSKA (reference sequence). The CDR3 sequence is 15 residues long. CDR3 region: CSARDPRSVNTEAFF. In DNA form, the CDR3 reads TGCAGTGCTAGAGATCCAAGGTCCGTGAACACTGAAGCTTTCTTT.

At least ten counts were recorded for this clonotype. The chain is built from TRBV7-2 and TRBJ2-7, with D uncertain. Germline V lookup: CDR1 SGHTA, CDR2 FQGNSA. This CDR3 has 14 residues. V dropped 0 bases and J dropped 3 bases, with 9 bases sitting between them. The CDR3 spells CASSLAVNVYEQYF. CDR3 sequence (DNA): TGTGCCAGCAGCTTAGCGGTTAATGTCTACGAGCAGTACTTC.

This clonotype was found a few times. This chain connects TRBV30 to TRBJ2-3; D possibly matches TRBD1 or TRBD2 (5 bases each). V gave up 2 bases and J gave up 6 bases, with 15 bases separating them. In germline, CDR1 is GTSNPN, CDR2 SVGIG (reference sequence). The CDR3 runs 14 residues. CDR3 sequence (DNA): TGTGCCTGGAGTACCGAGGGGAGCAGGGATACGCAGTATTTT. As protein: CAWSTEGSRDTQYF.

The V and J genes are TRBV24-1 and TRBJ1-4; D is unclear. Trimming removed 1 base at V and 7 bases at J, with 6 bases between. The CDR3 is 13 residues long. In germline, CDR1 is KGHDR, CDR2 SFDVKD. The CDR3 DNA reads TGTGCCACCAGTGATTTCCCGGGTGAAAAACTGTTTTTT. It specifies CATSDFPGEKLFF.

This clonotype was detected only a few times. The genes are TRBV6-1 and TRBJ2-3; the D gene is possibly TRBD2 (5 bases). Germline V gene sequence: CDR1 MNHNS, CDR2 SASEGT. CDR3 size: 15 residues. The V end lost 0 bases, the J end lost 3 bases, and 10 bases lay between the germline ends. The CDR3, as DNA: TGTGCCAGCAGTGAAGCGGGAGTTCGGACAGATACGCAGTATTTT. This gives the protein CASSEAGVRTDTQYF.

There are many counts of this clonotype. The chain employs TRBV18 and TRBJ2-5; TRBD2 matches 8 bases. The V gene's germline CDR1 is KGHSH and CDR2 LQKENI. CDR3 length equals 14 residues. The V gene end was trimmed by 4 bases and the J gene end by 3 bases; junction bases not matched to a gene: 4. The CDR3 nucleotides read TGTGCCAGCTCACTGACTAGCGCTAAAGAGACCCAGTACTTC. This codes for CASSLTSAKETQYF.

This clonotype was observed a handful of times. J is TRBJ1-2 and V is TRBV7-9; 8 bases map to TRBD1. Germline CDR1 and CDR2: SEHNR and FQNEAQ (reference sequence). There are 13 residues in the CDR3. The trim removed 5 bases at V and 3 bases at J, leaving 2 bases unmatched. The CDR3 DNA reads as TGTGCCAGCAGCGACAGGGGAGACTATGGCTACACCTTC. It is translated as CASSDRGDYGYTF.

This clonotype appeared many times. The chain combines TRBV28 with TRBJ2-3, with 9 bases lining up with TRBD1. Germline V gene data show CDR1 as MDHEN and CDR2 as SYDVKM. The V segment lost 4 bases and the J segment 4 bases; nucleotides outside the gene matches: 3. The CDR3 spans 14 residues. CDR3 nucleotides: TGTGCCAGCAGTTGGACAGGGGTGGCAGATACGCAGTATTTT. Amino acids: CASSWTGVADTQYF.

This clonotype was counted at least ten times. This rearrangement joins TRBV28 to TRBJ1-5, with no clear D. V was cut by 3 bases and J by 5 bases, with 17 bases left in between. CDR1 and CDR2 (germline): MDHEN, SYDVKM. This CDR3 has 16 amino acids. DNA of the CDR3: TGTGCCAGCAGTTTCGGTCACAGCCGGATCGATCAGCCCCAGCATTTT. It is translated as CASSFGHSRIDQPQHF. The full variable domain, its missing parts supplied by reference TRBV28 and TRBJ1-5, is DVKVTQSSRYLVKRTGEKVFLECVQDMDHENMFWYRQDPGLGLRLIYFSYDVKMKEKGDIPEGYSVSREKKERFSLILESASTNQTSMYLCASSFGHSRIDQPQHFGDGTRLSIL.

This clonotype was picked up a small number of times. This chain joins TRBV30 and TRBJ2-2, with 9 bases that match TRBD2. The CDR3 is 15 residues long. CDR1 is GTSNPN, CDR2 SVGIG, per germline (reference sequence). The J segment lost 4 bases and the V segment lost 8 bases, leaving 11 bases of the junction unmatched. This CDR3 is CARLGTSRGTGELFF. CDR3 in DNA: TGTGCCCGGCTCGGGACTAGCCGAGGCACCGGGGAGCTGTTTTTT.

This clonotype was counted many times. The gene calls are TRBV2 and TRBJ1-4, with 8 positions matching TRBD1. V shed 4 bases and J 7 bases; nucleotides not matched to a gene: 14. The CDR3 loop spans 17 amino acids. Germline V gives CDR1 SNHLY, CDR2 FYNNEI. The CDR3 DNA follows: TGTGCCAGCAGTGCAGAGAGACAGGGGTGGAGGGGTGAAAAACTGTTTTTT. Protein sequence: CASSAERQGWRGEKLFF.

This clonotype was counted a few times. The chain employs TRBV12-3 or TRBV12-4 and TRBJ1-6; a weak D match, TRBD1 (6 bases). CDR3 length: 17 amino acids. The germline V and J ends were trimmed by 5 bases and 0 bases, with 14 bases remaining between them. This chain's CDR3 is CASSRDIRSSYNSPLHF. The CDR3 DNA reads TGTGCCAGCAGTCGGGACATTCGGAGCTCCTATAATTCACCCCTCCACTTT.

The V and J genes are TRBV18 and TRBJ1-5; D remains unclear. The CDR3 is 15 residues long. Deletions cut 2 bases from V and 4 bases from J, with 12 bases between. CDR1 is KGHSH, CDR2 LQKENI, per germline. The CDR3 DNA follows: TGTGCCAGCTCACCAGTAGGTTCGGGGAATCAGCCCCAGCATTTT. This translates into CASSPVGSGNQPQHF. Supplemented by reference TRBV18 and TRBJ1-5, the full variable domain reads NAGVMQNPRHLVRRRGQEARLRCSPMKGHSHVYWYRQLPEEGLKFMVYLQKENIIDESGMPKERFSAEFPKEGPSILRIQQVVRGDSAAYFCASSPVGSGNQPQHFGDGTRLSIL.